This T cell receptor (beta chain) was observed in a study of cytomegalovirus exposure and HLA in healthy donors. Notes on the study in general: Likely technical artifact: a cluster of highly shared sequence variants. The productive fraction for most TCR beta V segments was about 90% or about 30% in an earlier analysis. Diagnosis of cytomegalovirus status made by the classifier reportedly showed high specificity and sensitivity. The authors later linked a missense DCLRE1C variant to TCR beta V- and J-gene trimming.

PCR used 60 Vbeta primers and 13 Jbeta primers. Assay: immunoSEQ multiplex PCR; the TCRdb copy retains only in-frame clones and omits some. This sample lists under 200,000 clones; its ten largest clones have around 0.8%. Per germline, CDR1 MNHNY and CDR2 SVGAGI (reference sequence). Trimming pared 10 bases from V and 0 bases from J, leaving 7 bases between. There are 12 residues in the CDR3. As to this clone: Its antigen is unknown.

Sequencing input: PBMCs. This TCR was recovered from a woman aged 18 to 35 in good health and CMV-seropositive. This chain links TRBV6-6 with TRBJ1-3; unclear D gene. CDR3 region: CATSHSGNTIYF. The CDR3 DNA reads as TGTGCCACTAGCCACTCTGGAAACACCATATATTTT.